These 26 T cell receptor beta chains share one sample of origin, sequenced in a study of blood T cell repertoires in COVID-19. Assay: immunoSEQ multiplex PCR; the TCRdb copy retains only in-frame clones and omits some. The sample shows about 180,000 clones, 88% of them seen only once. Sequences were obtained from peripheral blood. Receptors were obtained from a woman in her twenties or thirties with acute or convalescent COVID-19.

The CDR3 loop reads CASMEGYFRTIQYF. CDR3 DNA: TGCGCCAGCATGGAGGGCTACTTTCGAACCATTCAGTACTTC. The J gene is TRBJ2-4, the V gene TRBV5-1; weak D call: TRBD2 (6 bases). The CDR3 runs to 14 residues. With 6 bases removed from V and 9 bases from J, the gap between germline ends came to 19 bases. Germline CDR1 is SGHRS and CDR2 is YFSETQ.

The chain couples TRBV15 to TRBJ2-1; TRBD1 aligns across 9 bases. The CDR3 runs 15 residues. J gave up 2 bases and V 3 bases, and 2 bases lay outside the gene matches. CDR1 LNHNV and CDR2 YYDKDF come from the germline V gene (reference sequence). The CDR3 DNA reads as TGTGCCACCAGCAGGGGGGACAGGGCCTACAATGAGCAGTTCTTC. Translating it yields CATSRGDRAYNEQFF.

This sequence joins TRBV28 and TRBJ1-2; 10 bases line up with TRBD1. J gave up 3 bases and V 4 bases, and 2 bases lay outside the gene matches. This CDR3 is built from 14 residues. Germline V CDR1 and CDR2: MDHEN, SYDVKM. The CDR3 loop reads CASSSGQGDYGYTF. The CDR3 DNA reads TGTGCCAGCAGTTCAGGACAGGGGGACTATGGCTACACCTTC.

This clone occurred a few times. The chain joins TRBV4-2 to TRBJ2-1; 9 bases are shared with TRBD1. Unmatched junction bases numbered 6, after V lost 0 bases and J lost 3 bases. The CDR3 is made up of 17 amino acids. The germline V gene has CDR1 LGHNA and CDR2 YNFKEQ. The CDR3 bases are TGTGCCAGCAGCCAAGATTCCGGGGACAGGGTCTACAATGAGCAGTTCTTC. It codes for CASSQDSGDRVYNEQFF.

This chain joins TRBV28 and TRBJ1-2; 10 bases are a match to TRBD1. The J segment lost 5 bases and the V segment lost 5 bases, leaving 2 bases of the junction unmatched. The germline CDR1 and CDR2 sequences are MDHEN and SYDVKM. The CDR3 has 13 residues. The CDR3 DNA reads as TGTGCCAGCAGTAGGACAGGGGGGTATGGCTACACCTTC. This sequence encodes CASSRTGGYGYTF.

The chain links TRBV7-2 to TRBJ2-7; 9 bases agree with TRBD1. V dropped 5 bases and J dropped 2; count of bases not matched to a gene: 4. The germline CDR1 and CDR2 sequences are SGHTA and FQGNSA. This CDR3 is 14 amino acids long. DNA of the CDR3: TGTGCCAGCAGCCCCCGGACAGGGGCCTACGAGCAGTACTTC. Protein: CASSPRTGAYEQYF.

This clone occurred a few times. The chain couples TRBV28 to TRBJ1-1; a weak D match, TRBD1 (5 bases). Trimming took off 6 bases at V and 11 bases at J, with 16 bases between the two ends. Germline CDR1 MDHEN, CDR2 SYDVKM. The CDR3 length is 12 residues. Here the CDR3 DNA reads TGTGCCAGCAGCCGAAACCCTAAGGGGGCTTTCTTT. This encodes CASSRNPKGAFF.

This clone was recorded only once. This chain joins TRBV12-3 or TRBV12-4 and TRBJ2-7; D is unclear. V gave up 7 bases and J gave up 2 bases, with 9 bases separating them. The CDR3 has 12 residues. CDR3 DNA sequence: TGTGCCAGCATGCAGATACCCTACGAGCAGTACTTC. Translation gives CASMQIPYEQYF.

This chain uses TRBV5-1 with TRBJ1-1; 8 bases are shared with TRBD1. V dropped 0 bases and J dropped 1; count of bases not matched to a gene: 2. The germline V gene has CDR1 SGHRS and CDR2 YFSETQ. The CDR3 extends over 15 amino acids. The CDR3 DNA follows: TGCGCCAGCAGCTTGGCACAGGGGGGGAACACTGAAGCTTTCTTT. Amino acids: CASSLAQGGNTEAFF. Based on the CDR3 plus reference TRBV5-1 and TRBJ1-1, the full variable domain is KAGVTQTPRYLIKTRGQQVTLSCSPISGHRSVSWYQQTPGQGLQFLFEYFSETQRNKGNFPGRFSGRQFSNSRSEMNVSTLELGDSALYLCASSLAQGGNTEAFFGQGTRLTVV.

The chain has TRBV29-1 and TRBJ1-1; D unresolved. This CDR3 contains 9 residues. In germline, CDR1 is SQVTM, CDR2 ANQGSEA. The ends were cut back, 3 bases at V and 6 bases at J, with 2 bases in the middle. Here the CDR3 reads CSVDSEAFF. The DNA of the CDR3 is TGCAGCGTTGACTCTGAAGCTTTCTTT.

The V gene is TRBV11-2, the J gene TRBJ1-5; D remains ambiguous. Germline V CDR1 and CDR2: SGHAT, FQNNGV. The CDR3 consists of 12 residues. V dropped 2 bases and J dropped 9 bases, with 8 bases sitting between them. The CDR3, as DNA: TGTGCCAGCAGCTTACCCGGTCGGCCCCAGCATTTT. It translates to CASSLPGRPQHF.

The chain recombines TRBV24-1 with TRBJ1-5; D remains unclear. V lost 3 bases, J lost 7 bases, and 9 bases lay in between. Germline V gene sequence: CDR1 KGHDR, CDR2 SFDVKD. The CDR3 covers 13 residues. The chain's CDR3 is CATSDATGQPQHF. The DNA for the CDR3 is TGTGCCACCAGTGATGCGACGGGGCAGCCCCAGCATTTT.

In DNA form, the CDR3 reads TGTGCCAGCAGCTTGGATTGGAGCTCCTACAATGAGCAGTTCTTC. It yields the protein CASSLDWSSYNEQFF. This chain joins TRBV5-5 and TRBJ2-1; no clear D gene. In germline, CDR1 is SGHKS, CDR2 YYEKEE (reference sequence). The CDR3 contains 15 residues. Trimming left V 0 bases short and J 0 bases short, with 7 bases between.

This chain links TRBV2 with TRBJ2-5; tentatively, D is TRBD2 (5 bases). The germline V and J ends were trimmed by 6 bases and 2 bases, with 16 bases remaining between them. The CDR3 extends over 15 amino acids. Germline V CDR1 and CDR2: SNHLY, FYNNEI. CDR3 loop: CASRSSSSTQETQYF. The CDR3, as DNA: TGTGCCAGCAGAAGTTCTAGCTCGACGCAAGAGACCCAGTACTTC.

This clone was seen only a few times. The chain couples TRBV7-8 to TRBJ1-5; D gene unclear. Germline CDR1 and CDR2: SGHVS and FQNEAQ. The V end was cut by 9 bases, the J end by 9 bases, with 12 bases between. This CDR3 has 11 residues. CDR3 sequence (DNA): TGTGCCAGTTATACTTATCCGCCCCAGCATTTT. Translated: CASYTYPPQHF. Filled out from reference TRBV7-8 and TRBJ1-5, the complete variable domain reads GAGVSQSPRYKVAKRGQDVALRCDPISGHVSLFWYQQALGQGPEFLTYFQNEAQLDKSGLPSDRFFAERPEGSVSTLKIQRTQQEDSAVYLCASYTYPPQHFGDGTRLSIL.

V usage is TRBV15 and J usage is TRBJ2-5, with TRBD2 identical over 14 bases. The V and J ends lost 6 bases and 4 bases, in that order; junction bases with no gene match: 4. The germline CDR1 and CDR2 sequences are LNHNV and YYDKDF (reference sequence). The CDR3 loop spans 15 amino acids. CDR3 coding DNA: TGTGCCACCAGTCTGACTAGCGGGAGGGTAGAGACCCAGTACTTC. It specifies CATSLTSGRVETQYF.

The J gene is TRBJ2-1, the V gene TRBV27; no firm D call. Germline V gene sequence: CDR1 MNHEY, CDR2 SMNVEV (reference sequence). The CDR3 totals 13 residues. V lost 6 bases to trimming and J lost 0 bases, with 6 bases between them. As DNA, the CDR3 is TGTGCCAGCAGCCTAGACTCCTACAATGAGCAGTTCTTC. The encoded protein is CASSLDSYNEQFF.

The chain links TRBV6-5 to TRBJ2-1; possibly TRBD2 for D (5 bases). V was clipped by 0 bases and J by 8 bases, with 5 bases between them. From germline, CDR1 is MNHEY and CDR2 SVGAGI. This CDR3 spans 12 amino acids. The CDR3 DNA follows: TGTGCCAGCAGTTACTCGAGGGATGAGCAGTTCTTC. Protein: CASSYSRDEQFF.

The chain employs TRBV28 and TRBJ2-3; D possibly corresponds to TRBD2 (5 bases). Looked up from germline, CDR1 is MDHEN and CDR2 is SYDVKM. The CDR3 consists of 15 residues. Trimming shortened V by 3 bases and J by 1 base, and 11 bases separated the two germline ends. The CDR3 nucleotides are TGTGCCAGCAGTTTCGGGGTAGTGGGCACAGATACGCAGTATTTT. This sequence encodes CASSFGVVGTDTQYF.

The J gene is TRBJ1-3, the V gene TRBV6-5, with TRBD1 as a possible D gene (6 bases). The germline V gene has CDR1 MNHEY and CDR2 SVGAGI. Trimming took off 7 bases at V and 2 bases at J, with 12 bases between the two ends. CDR3 size: 14 residues. Here the CDR3 DNA reads TGTGCCAGCATGAGGGGGAAAACTGGAAACACCATATATTTT. Protein sequence: CASMRGKTGNTIYF.

This clone was detected once. This chain uses TRBV12-3 or TRBV12-4 with TRBJ1-1; no firm D call. V lost 3 bases and J 8 bases, leaving 10 bases between the germline ends. The CDR3 extends over 12 amino acids. This CDR3 is CASSFPPREAFF. In nucleotides, the CDR3 is TGTGCCAGCAGTTTCCCCCCGAGAGAAGCTTTCTTT.

This clone has only a few counts. V is TRBV18 and J is TRBJ1-1; the D gene is possibly TRBD1 (6 bases). The CDR3 consists of 17 residues. V lost 4 bases, J lost 6 bases, and 24 bases lay in between. The germline gives CDR1 KGHSH, CDR2 LQKENI. CDR3 residues: CASSLLAIQGEASEAFF. The CDR3 nucleotides read TGTGCCAGCTCACTCTTAGCGATACAGGGTGAAGCCTCTGAAGCTTTCTTT. The complete variable domain, with remaining parts taken from reference TRBV18 and TRBJ1-1, reads NAGVMQNPRHLVRRRGQEARLRCSPMKGHSHVYWYRQLPEEGLKFMVYLQKENIIDESGMPKERFSAEFPKEGPSILRIQQVVRGDSAAYFCASSLLAIQGEASEAFFGQGTRLTVV.

This chain uses TRBV2 with TRBJ1-1; D gene unclear. This CDR3 has 13 amino acids. Germline CDR1 is SNHLY and CDR2 is FYNNEI. The DNA of the CDR3 is TGTGCAAACGCGTTTACAGAACCTTCTGAAGCTTTCTTT. It is translated as CANAFTEPSEAFF.

The chain is built from TRBV5-1 and TRBJ2-1; D ambiguous. Trimming took 0 bases from V and 0 from J, leaving 7 bases between them. The germline V gene encodes CDR1 SGHRS and CDR2 YFSETQ. The CDR3 has 15 residues. This CDR3 reads CASSLAPSSYNEQFF. Here the CDR3 DNA reads TGCGCCAGCAGCTTGGCCCCCAGCTCCTACAATGAGCAGTTCTTC.

The chain combines TRBV24-1 with TRBJ2-1; D is ambiguous. The CDR3 has 12 residues. CDR1 is KGHDR, CDR2 SFDVKD, per germline. V was shortened by 1 base and J by 8 bases, with 5 bases between the two germline ends. The CDR3 is CATSDLAHEQFF. CDR3 DNA sequence: TGTGCCACCAGTGATTTAGCGCATGAGCAGTTCTTC.

This rearrangement joins TRBV19 to TRBJ1-1, with 11 positions matching TRBD1. This CDR3 is built from 16 residues. From germline, CDR1 is LNHDA and CDR2 SQIVND (reference sequence). With V trimmed by 4 bases and J by 12 bases, 16 bases remained unmatched. The CDR3 spells CASSRAGTGGWLNPFF. CDR3 DNA: TGTGCCAGTAGTAGAGCCGGGACAGGGGGGTGGCTCAACCCTTTCTTT.